The entry below gives a single T cell receptor beta chain sequence along with its context. The sample belongs to a study of blood T cell repertoires in COVID-19. The J segment lost 7 bases and the V segment lost 1 base, leaving 4 bases of the junction unmatched. CDR3 size: 15 residues. CDR1 and CDR2 from the germline V gene are SEHNR and FQNEAQ (reference sequence). The repertoire was sequenced with immunoSEQ multiplex PCR; TCRdb's copy has only in-frame clones and lacks some. The repertoire holds about 350,000 clones, with 80% to 90% as singletons. The chain has TRBV7-9 and TRBJ1-2; TRBD1 agrees at 12 bases. The specimen sequenced was peripheral blood. The receptor was derived from a man aged 25-45 years with COVID-19, enrolled during active disease. CDR3: CASSLVGTGGAGYTF. DNA of the CDR3: TGTGCCAGCAGCTTAGTTGGGACAGGGGGCGCTGGCTACACCTTC.